The clone carrying this T cell receptor (beta chain) was seen repeatedly, ten times or more. What it binds is not known. This sample is drawn from a study of spatial heterogeneity in lung cancer. Regarding the study as a whole: Expanded intratumoral alpha and beta TCR counts tracked tumor mutation counts.

Trimming stripped 6 bases from V and 1 base from J, with 13 bases between. The germline V gene has CDR1 MDHEN and CDR2 SYDVKM. The CDR3 has 15 amino acids. TCRdb called the 5' RACE reads again in MiXCR, with one record for every CDR3 protein. Counted here are just over 8,000 distinct CDR3 sequences, around 9.6% occurring once; the ten biggest clones make up 12%. Sample time point: sample taken at primary tumor resection. The sequence was collected from a male donor with early-stage non-small cell lung cancer. This specimen was lung tumor tissue, taken at surgery. The V call is TRBV28, the J call TRBJ1-5; tentative D call: TRBD1 (5 bases). The chain's CDR3 is CASSPAGGSNQPQHF. The DNA of the CDR3 is TGTGCCAGCAGCCCGGCCGGGGGGAGCAATCAGCCCCAGCATTTT. Based on the CDR3 plus reference TRBV28 and TRBJ1-5, the full variable domain is DVKVTQSSRYLVKRTGEKVFLECVQDMDHENMFWYRQDPGLGLRLIYFSYDVKMKEKGDIPEGYSVSREKKERFSLILESASTNQTSMYLCASSPAGGSNQPQHFGDGTRLSIL.